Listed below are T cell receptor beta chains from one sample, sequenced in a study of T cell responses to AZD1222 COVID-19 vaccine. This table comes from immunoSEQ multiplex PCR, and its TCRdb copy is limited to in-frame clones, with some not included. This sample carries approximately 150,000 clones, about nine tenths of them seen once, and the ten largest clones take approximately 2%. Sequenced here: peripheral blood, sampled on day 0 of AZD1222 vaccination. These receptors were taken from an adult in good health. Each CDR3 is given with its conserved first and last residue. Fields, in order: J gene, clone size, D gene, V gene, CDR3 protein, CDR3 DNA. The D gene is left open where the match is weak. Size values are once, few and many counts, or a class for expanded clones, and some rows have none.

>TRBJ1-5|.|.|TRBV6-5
CASTTGRREDQPQHF
TGTGCCAGCACCACGGGCAGGAGGGAAGATCAGCCCCAGCATTTT
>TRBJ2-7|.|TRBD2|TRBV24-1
CATSDFASGGGEQYF
TGTGCCACCAGTGATTTCGCTAGCGGGGGAGGTGAGCAGTACTTC
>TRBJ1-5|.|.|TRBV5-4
CASSLAGGNQPQHF
TGTGCCAGCAGCTTGGCGGGGGGCAATCAGCCCCAGCATTTT
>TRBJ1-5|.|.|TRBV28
CASSAPGQQNQPQHF
TGTGCCAGCAGTGCGCCGGGACAACAAAATCAGCCCCAGCATTTT
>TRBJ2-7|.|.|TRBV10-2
CASSEGNEQYF
TGCGCCAGCAGTGAGGGAAACGAGCAGTACTTC
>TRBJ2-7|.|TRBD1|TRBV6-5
CASTSTGSSYEQYF
TGTGCCAGCACCTCGACAGGGTCTTCCTACGAGCAGTACTTC
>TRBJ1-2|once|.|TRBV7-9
CASSLVVGGRTQGYTF
TGTGCCAGCAGCTTAGTGGTTGGGGGCCGGACCCAGGGCTACACCTTC
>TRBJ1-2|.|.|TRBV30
CAWSFGTSDGYTF
TGTGCCTGGAGCTTTGGGACAAGCGATGGCTACACCTTC
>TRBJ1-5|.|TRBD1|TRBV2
CASTVGRDRGGNQPQHF
TGTGCCAGCACTGTAGGCCGGGACAGGGGAGGCAATCAGCCCCAGCATTTT
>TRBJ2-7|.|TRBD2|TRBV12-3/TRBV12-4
CASSPGGTYEQYF
TGTGCCAGCAGTCCCGGGGGGACCTACGAGCAGTACTTC
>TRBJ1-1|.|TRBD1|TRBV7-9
CASSLGTGREAFF
TGTGCCAGCAGCTTAGGGACAGGCCGTGAAGCTTTCTTT
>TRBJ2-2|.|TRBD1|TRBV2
CASSATGGAAGELFF
TGTGCCAGCAGCGCCACAGGGGGCGCAGCCGGGGAGCTGTTTTTT
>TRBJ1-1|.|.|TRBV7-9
CASSPTYKNTEAFF
TGTGCCAGCAGCCCGACTTACAAGAACACTGAAGCTTTCTTT
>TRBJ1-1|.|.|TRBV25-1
CASSELNTEAFF
TGTGCCAGCAGTGAGTTGAACACTGAAGCTTTCTTT
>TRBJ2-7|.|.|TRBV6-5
CASSPSQPSYEQYF
TGTGCCAGCAGTCCTAGCCAGCCGTCCTACGAGCAGTACTTC
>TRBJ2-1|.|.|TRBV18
CASSPGSNEQFF
TGTGCCAGCTCACCGGGTTCCAATGAGCAGTTCTTC
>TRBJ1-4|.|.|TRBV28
CATRQVEEKLFF
TGTGCCACTCGACAGGTCGAGGAAAAACTGTTTTTT
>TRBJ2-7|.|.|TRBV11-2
CASSLDGTAPYEQYF
TGTGCCAGCAGCTTAGATGGGACCGCACCTTACGAGCAGTACTTC
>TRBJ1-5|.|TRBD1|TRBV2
CASIRGQDQPQHF
TGTGCCAGCATCCGGGGACAGGATCAGCCCCAGCATTTT
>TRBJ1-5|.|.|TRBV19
CASRRGAHSNQPQHF
TGTGCCAGCCGTCGCGGGGCACATAGCAATCAGCCCCAGCATTTT
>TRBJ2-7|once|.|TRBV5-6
CASSIGINEQYF
TGTGCCAGCAGTATCGGTATCAACGAGCAGTACTTC
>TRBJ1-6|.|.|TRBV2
CASSEAWRGQKIPLHF
TGTGCCAGCAGTGAGGCTTGGAGGGGCCAAAAGATTCCCCTCCACTTT
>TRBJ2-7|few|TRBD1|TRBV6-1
CASSEAGTEYEQYF
TGTGCCAGCAGTGAAGCAGGGACAGAATACGAGCAGTACTTC
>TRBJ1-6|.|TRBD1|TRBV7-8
CASRHSLMGQGNSPLHF
TGTGCCAGCAGACATAGCCTTATGGGACAGGGCAATTCACCCCTCCACTTT
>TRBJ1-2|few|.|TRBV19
CASSIQAGFPYGYTF
TGTGCCAGTAGTATCCAGGCCGGCTTTCCTTATGGCTACACCTTC
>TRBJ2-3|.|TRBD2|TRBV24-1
CATSDLGSGGGTDTQYF
TGTGCCACCAGTGATTTGGGGAGCGGGGGGGGCACAGATACGCAGTATTTT
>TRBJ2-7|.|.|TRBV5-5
CASSFSGHLSLGEQYF
TGTGCCAGCAGTTTCTCGGGACACCTTTCCTTGGGGGAGCAGTACTTC
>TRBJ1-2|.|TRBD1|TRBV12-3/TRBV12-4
CASRTGALYGYTF
TGTGCCAGCAGGACAGGGGCTCTCTATGGCTACACCTTC
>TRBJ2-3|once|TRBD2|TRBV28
CASRAGLAPARTDTQYF
TGTGCCAGCAGGGCGGGACTAGCGCCCGCCCGCACAGATACGCAGTATTTT
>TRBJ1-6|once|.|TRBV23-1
CASSHVAPDSPLHF
TGCGCCAGCAGTCATGTGGCGCCGGATTCACCCCTCCACTTT
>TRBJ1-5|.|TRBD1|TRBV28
CASILGPGTGQPQHF
TGTGCCAGCATCCTCGGTCCAGGGACAGGTCAGCCCCAGCATTTT
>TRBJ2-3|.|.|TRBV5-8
CASSPRRDTQYF
TGTGCCAGCAGCCCGAGGAGAGATACGCAGTATTTT
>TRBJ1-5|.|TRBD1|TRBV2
CASRLRQGGGSNQPQHF
TGTGCCAGCAGACTCAGACAGGGGGGAGGTAGCAATCAGCCCCAGCATTTT
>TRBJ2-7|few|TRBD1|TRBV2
CASSEATLYRDSKNEQYF
TGTGCCAGCAGTGAAGCGACCCTATACCGGGACAGCAAGAACGAGCAGTACTTC
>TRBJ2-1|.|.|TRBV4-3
CASSQRQNSYNEQFF
TGCGCCAGCAGCCAGCGGCAGAACTCCTACAATGAGCAGTTCTTC
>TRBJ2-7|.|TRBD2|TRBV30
CAWSVRGVIPYEQYF
TGTGCCTGGAGTGTACGGGGGGTTATTCCCTACGAGCAGTACTTC
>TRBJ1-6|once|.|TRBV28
CASSFYWGSSPLHF
TGTGCCAGCAGTTTTTACTGGGGTAGCTCACCCCTCCACTTT
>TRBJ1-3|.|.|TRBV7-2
CASSLDGGSGNTIYF
TGTGCCAGCAGCTTAGATGGGGGGTCAGGAAACACCATATATTTT
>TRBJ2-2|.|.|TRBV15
CATSRGTGELFF
TGTGCCACCAGCAGAGGGACCGGGGAGCTGTTTTTT
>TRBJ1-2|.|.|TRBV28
CASSQRLYGYTF
TGTGCCAGCAGTCAGAGACTTTATGGCTACACCTTC
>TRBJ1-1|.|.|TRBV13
CASSFWGGAAEAFF
TGTGCCAGCAGCTTCTGGGGGGGAGCGGCTGAAGCTTTCTTT
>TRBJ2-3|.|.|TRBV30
CAWSVAGRDTQYF
TGTGCCTGGAGTGTAGCAGGGCGAGATACGCAGTATTTT
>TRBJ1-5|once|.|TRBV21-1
CASSNRGSDWPQHF
TGTGCCAGCAGCAACAGGGGGTCGGATTGGCCCCAGCATTTT
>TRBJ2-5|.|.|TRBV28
CASSSLYQETQYF
TGTGCCAGCAGTTCTTTGTACCAAGAGACCCAGTACTTC
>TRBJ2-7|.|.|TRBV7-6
CASSHSGGRNSYEQYF
TGTGCCAGCAGCCATTCTGGGGGGCGGAACTCCTACGAGCAGTACTTC
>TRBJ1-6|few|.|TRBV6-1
CASSENPVFTPLHF
TGTGCCAGCAGTGAAAACCCCGTTTTTACACCCCTCCACTTT
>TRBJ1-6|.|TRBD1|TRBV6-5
CASSQGQPNSPLHF
TGTGCCAGCAGTCAGGGACAGCCAAATTCACCCCTCCACTTT
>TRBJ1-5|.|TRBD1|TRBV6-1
CASSGRGTGRNQPQHF
TGTGCCAGCAGTGGTAGGGGGACAGGGAGGAATCAGCCCCAGCATTTT
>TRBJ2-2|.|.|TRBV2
CASSETPYTGELFF
TGTGCCAGCAGTGAAACTCCGTACACCGGGGAGCTGTTTTTT
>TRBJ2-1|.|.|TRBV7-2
CASSSGGLLNEQFF
TGTGCCAGCAGCTCGGGGGGCTTGCTTAATGAGCAGTTCTTC
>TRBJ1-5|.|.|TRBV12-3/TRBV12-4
CASRVRDDQPQHF
TGTGCCAGCCGGGTCAGGGACGATCAGCCCCAGCATTTT
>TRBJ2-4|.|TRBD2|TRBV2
CASSEATSGNIQYF
TGTGCCAGCAGTGAAGCGACTAGCGGCAACATTCAGTACTTC